This paragraph reports one T cell receptor beta chain. As yet, its antigen is unknown. V was trimmed by 1 base and J by 1 base, leaving 7 bases between them. This CDR3 has 14 amino acids. Germline V gene sequence: CDR1 MNHEY, CDR2 SMNVEV (reference sequence). The source of the sample is a study of OX40 agonist ivuxolimab in advanced cancers. Whole-study findings and limits: Partly responding patients at 0.1-3.0 mg/kg showed some of the smallest clonal expansion.

The table came from immunoSEQ multiplex PCR; TCRdb's copy has only in-frame clones and leaves some out. Found here are more than 55,000 clones, 85% to 90% of them singletons; the top ten hold more than 9.5%. Specimen: CD4+ or CD8+ T cells sorted from blood, collected in a trial of the OX40 agonist ivuxolimab. This chain links TRBV27 with TRBJ1-1; a possible D gene is TRBD1 (5 bases). This clonotype was sampled from an adult with an advanced solid tumor such as melanoma, head and neck, liver or kidney cancer. As DNA, the CDR3 is TGTGCCAGCAGTTTATGGGGGGGGAACACTGAAGCTTTCTTT. Protein sequence: CASSLWGGNTEAFF.